This T cell receptor beta chain is from a study of shared clonotypes between healthy human individuals. Study-level findings and limits: Estimated clonotype richness was generally higher in naive than memory subsets. Although depth was large, rarefaction showed that sequencing of the sorted subsets was incomplete.

Original data processing: From ImmunoSEQ came sequences covering only the junction and carrying no quality scores, so filtering differed. Some clones are missing from TCRdb's copy, which holds only in-frame ones; the method was immunoSEQ multiplex PCR. V, J and clone size are those of that table, while D and trimming were read from the DNA. The sample has about 320,000 clones, over 75% seen once; the top ten hold around 16%. This CDR3 has 17 amino acids. The germline CDR1 and CDR2 sequences are MRHNA and SNTAGT. V gave up 5 bases and J gave up 5 bases; unmatched junction bases: 12. As regards this clone: The antigen is not known.

The chain is built from TRBV6-4 and TRBJ2-2, with TRBD1 matching over 9 bases. What was sequenced was memory CD8+ T cells sorted from blood. Subset noted: CD45RO+ cells pooled with CCR7-negative TemRA cells. This TCR was sampled from a man between 18 and 29 years old in good health. DNA of the CDR3: TGTGCCAGCAGTCCGCGACCCGGACAGGGGTTTACCGGGGAGCTGTTTTTT. Translation gives CASSPRPGQGFTGELFF.